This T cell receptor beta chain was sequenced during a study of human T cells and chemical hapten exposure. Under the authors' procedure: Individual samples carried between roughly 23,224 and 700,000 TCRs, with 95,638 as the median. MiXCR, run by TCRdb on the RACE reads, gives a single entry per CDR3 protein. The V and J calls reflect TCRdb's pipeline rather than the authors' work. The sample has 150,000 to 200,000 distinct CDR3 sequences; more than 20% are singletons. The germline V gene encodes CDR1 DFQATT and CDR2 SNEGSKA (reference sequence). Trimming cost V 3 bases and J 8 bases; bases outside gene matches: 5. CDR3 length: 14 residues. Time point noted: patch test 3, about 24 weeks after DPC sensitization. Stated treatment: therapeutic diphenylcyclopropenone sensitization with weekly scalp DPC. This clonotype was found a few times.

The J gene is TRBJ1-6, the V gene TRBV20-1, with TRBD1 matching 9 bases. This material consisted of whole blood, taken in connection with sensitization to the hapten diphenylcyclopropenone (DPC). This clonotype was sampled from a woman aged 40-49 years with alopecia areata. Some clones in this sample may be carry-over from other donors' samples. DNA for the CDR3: TGCAGTGCTAGTGGCGGGACAGGGTATTCACCCCTCCACTTT. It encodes CSASGGTGYSPLHF.